This entry features one T cell receptor (beta chain) sequence. J was trimmed by 4 bases and V by 4 bases; bases with no gene match: 6. The CDR3 length is 14 residues. Looked up from germline, CDR1 is MNHEY and CDR2 is SMNVEV (reference sequence). The data belong to a study of shared clonotypes between healthy human individuals. On the study more broadly: Used for every donor were three CD4 naive, three CD4 memory, two CD8 naive and one CD8 memory plate.

Every contributor of samples was a Caucasian grown-up residing in Nashville, Tennessee. CD4+ cells were split into CD45RA+ naive and CD45RA-negative memory subsets. Using immunoSEQ multiplex PCR, the repertoire was profiled, and TCRdb retains in-frame clones only, with some absent. This table has more than 2,000,000 clones, approximately 94% appearing once. The sequenced sample was naive CD4+ T cells sorted from blood. Regarding subset: CD45RA+ positively selected. This TCR derives from a man aged 18 to 29 in good health. V gene TRBV27 combines with J gene TRBJ2-7; 8 bases map to TRBD1. CDR3 protein: CASSSGGWGYEQYF. CDR3 nucleotide sequence: TGTGCCAGCAGTTCAGGGGGCTGGGGGTACGAGCAGTACTTC.